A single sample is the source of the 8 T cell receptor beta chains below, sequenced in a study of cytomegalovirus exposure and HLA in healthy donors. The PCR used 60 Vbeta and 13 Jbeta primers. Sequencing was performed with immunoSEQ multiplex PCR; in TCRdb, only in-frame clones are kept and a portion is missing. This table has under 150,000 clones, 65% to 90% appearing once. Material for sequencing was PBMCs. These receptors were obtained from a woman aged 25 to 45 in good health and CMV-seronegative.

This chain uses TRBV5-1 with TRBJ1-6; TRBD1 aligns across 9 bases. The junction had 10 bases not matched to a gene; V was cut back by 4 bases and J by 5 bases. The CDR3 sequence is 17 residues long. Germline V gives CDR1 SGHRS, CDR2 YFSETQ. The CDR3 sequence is CASSRVTGTGHNSPLHF. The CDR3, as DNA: TGCGCCAGCAGCCGAGTTACCGGGACAGGGCATAATTCACCCCTCCACTTT.

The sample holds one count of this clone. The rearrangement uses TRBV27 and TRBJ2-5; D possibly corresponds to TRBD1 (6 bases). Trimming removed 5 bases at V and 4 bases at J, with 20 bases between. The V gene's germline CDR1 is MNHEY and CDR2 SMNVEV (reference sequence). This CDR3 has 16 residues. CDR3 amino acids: CASSPSYRDRGETQYF. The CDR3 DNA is TGTGCCAGCAGTCCCTCGTACAGGGATAGGGGAGAGACCCAGTACTTC.

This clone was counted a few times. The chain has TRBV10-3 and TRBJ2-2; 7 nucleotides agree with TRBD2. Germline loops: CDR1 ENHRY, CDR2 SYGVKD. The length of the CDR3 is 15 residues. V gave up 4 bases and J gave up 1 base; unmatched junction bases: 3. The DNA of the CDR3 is TGTGCCATCAGTGTGGCTAGCGGGAACACCGGGGAGCTGTTTTTT. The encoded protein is CAISVASGNTGELFF.

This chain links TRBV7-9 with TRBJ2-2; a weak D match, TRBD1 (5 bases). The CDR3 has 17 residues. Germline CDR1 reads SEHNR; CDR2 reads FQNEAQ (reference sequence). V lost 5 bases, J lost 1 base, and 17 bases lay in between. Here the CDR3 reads CASSPVGASQNTGELFF. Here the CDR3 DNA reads TGTGCCAGCAGCCCCGTTGGGGCCTCACAGAACACCGGGGAGCTGTTTTTT.

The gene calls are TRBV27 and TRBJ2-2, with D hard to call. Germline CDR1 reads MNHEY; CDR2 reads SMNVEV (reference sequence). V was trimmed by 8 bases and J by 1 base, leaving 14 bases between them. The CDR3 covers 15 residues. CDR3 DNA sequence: TGTGCCAGCCGTGGAGCCGAGCGGAACACCGGGGAGCTGTTTTTT. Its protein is CASRGAERNTGELFF.

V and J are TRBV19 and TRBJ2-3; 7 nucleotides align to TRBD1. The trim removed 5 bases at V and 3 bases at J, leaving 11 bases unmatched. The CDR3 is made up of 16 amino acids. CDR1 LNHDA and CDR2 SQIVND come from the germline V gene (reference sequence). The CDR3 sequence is CASSAPGTEITDTQYF. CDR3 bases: TGTGCCAGTAGTGCCCCAGGGACAGAAATAACAGATACGCAGTATTTT.

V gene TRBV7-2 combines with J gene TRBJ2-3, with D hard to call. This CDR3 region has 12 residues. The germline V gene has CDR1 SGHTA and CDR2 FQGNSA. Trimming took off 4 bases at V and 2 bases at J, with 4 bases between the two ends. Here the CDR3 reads CASSSYTDTQYF. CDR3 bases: TGTGCCAGCAGCTCTTACACAGATACGCAGTATTTT.

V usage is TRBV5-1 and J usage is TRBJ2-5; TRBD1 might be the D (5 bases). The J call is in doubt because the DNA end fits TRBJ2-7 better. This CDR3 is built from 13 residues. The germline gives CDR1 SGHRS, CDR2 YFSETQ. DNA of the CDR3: TGCGCCAGCAGCTTGAGACAGTCCTACGAGCAGTACTTC. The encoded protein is CASSLRQSYEQYF.